The subject of this entry is one TCR beta chain. Germline V gene sequence: CDR1 LNHDA, CDR2 SQIVND (reference sequence). This CDR3 has 14 amino acids. V lost 5 bases and J lost 7; bases outside the gene matches: 7. The source of the sample is a study of blood T cell repertoires in COVID-19. Study details: The study drew acute and convalescent COVID-19 samples from the United States, Italy and Spain.

Per the original data handling: Estimated nucleated cell counts came from reference gene primer amplification. Profiled with immunoSEQ multiplex PCR; TCRdb holds only in-frame clones, not every one. V and J calls and clone size are as listed in that table; D and trimming were resolved from the DNA. The table records approximately 91,000 clones, about 80% of them present only once. The material sequenced was peripheral blood. This clonotype originated in a human donor in a cohort sampled during active COVID-19. The V and J genes are TRBV19 and TRBJ1-4, with TRBD1 matching over 7 bases. The CDR3 here is CASSPDRRSEKLFF. The DNA of the CDR3 is TGTGCCAGTAGTCCGGACAGGAGGAGTGAAAAACTGTTTTTT.